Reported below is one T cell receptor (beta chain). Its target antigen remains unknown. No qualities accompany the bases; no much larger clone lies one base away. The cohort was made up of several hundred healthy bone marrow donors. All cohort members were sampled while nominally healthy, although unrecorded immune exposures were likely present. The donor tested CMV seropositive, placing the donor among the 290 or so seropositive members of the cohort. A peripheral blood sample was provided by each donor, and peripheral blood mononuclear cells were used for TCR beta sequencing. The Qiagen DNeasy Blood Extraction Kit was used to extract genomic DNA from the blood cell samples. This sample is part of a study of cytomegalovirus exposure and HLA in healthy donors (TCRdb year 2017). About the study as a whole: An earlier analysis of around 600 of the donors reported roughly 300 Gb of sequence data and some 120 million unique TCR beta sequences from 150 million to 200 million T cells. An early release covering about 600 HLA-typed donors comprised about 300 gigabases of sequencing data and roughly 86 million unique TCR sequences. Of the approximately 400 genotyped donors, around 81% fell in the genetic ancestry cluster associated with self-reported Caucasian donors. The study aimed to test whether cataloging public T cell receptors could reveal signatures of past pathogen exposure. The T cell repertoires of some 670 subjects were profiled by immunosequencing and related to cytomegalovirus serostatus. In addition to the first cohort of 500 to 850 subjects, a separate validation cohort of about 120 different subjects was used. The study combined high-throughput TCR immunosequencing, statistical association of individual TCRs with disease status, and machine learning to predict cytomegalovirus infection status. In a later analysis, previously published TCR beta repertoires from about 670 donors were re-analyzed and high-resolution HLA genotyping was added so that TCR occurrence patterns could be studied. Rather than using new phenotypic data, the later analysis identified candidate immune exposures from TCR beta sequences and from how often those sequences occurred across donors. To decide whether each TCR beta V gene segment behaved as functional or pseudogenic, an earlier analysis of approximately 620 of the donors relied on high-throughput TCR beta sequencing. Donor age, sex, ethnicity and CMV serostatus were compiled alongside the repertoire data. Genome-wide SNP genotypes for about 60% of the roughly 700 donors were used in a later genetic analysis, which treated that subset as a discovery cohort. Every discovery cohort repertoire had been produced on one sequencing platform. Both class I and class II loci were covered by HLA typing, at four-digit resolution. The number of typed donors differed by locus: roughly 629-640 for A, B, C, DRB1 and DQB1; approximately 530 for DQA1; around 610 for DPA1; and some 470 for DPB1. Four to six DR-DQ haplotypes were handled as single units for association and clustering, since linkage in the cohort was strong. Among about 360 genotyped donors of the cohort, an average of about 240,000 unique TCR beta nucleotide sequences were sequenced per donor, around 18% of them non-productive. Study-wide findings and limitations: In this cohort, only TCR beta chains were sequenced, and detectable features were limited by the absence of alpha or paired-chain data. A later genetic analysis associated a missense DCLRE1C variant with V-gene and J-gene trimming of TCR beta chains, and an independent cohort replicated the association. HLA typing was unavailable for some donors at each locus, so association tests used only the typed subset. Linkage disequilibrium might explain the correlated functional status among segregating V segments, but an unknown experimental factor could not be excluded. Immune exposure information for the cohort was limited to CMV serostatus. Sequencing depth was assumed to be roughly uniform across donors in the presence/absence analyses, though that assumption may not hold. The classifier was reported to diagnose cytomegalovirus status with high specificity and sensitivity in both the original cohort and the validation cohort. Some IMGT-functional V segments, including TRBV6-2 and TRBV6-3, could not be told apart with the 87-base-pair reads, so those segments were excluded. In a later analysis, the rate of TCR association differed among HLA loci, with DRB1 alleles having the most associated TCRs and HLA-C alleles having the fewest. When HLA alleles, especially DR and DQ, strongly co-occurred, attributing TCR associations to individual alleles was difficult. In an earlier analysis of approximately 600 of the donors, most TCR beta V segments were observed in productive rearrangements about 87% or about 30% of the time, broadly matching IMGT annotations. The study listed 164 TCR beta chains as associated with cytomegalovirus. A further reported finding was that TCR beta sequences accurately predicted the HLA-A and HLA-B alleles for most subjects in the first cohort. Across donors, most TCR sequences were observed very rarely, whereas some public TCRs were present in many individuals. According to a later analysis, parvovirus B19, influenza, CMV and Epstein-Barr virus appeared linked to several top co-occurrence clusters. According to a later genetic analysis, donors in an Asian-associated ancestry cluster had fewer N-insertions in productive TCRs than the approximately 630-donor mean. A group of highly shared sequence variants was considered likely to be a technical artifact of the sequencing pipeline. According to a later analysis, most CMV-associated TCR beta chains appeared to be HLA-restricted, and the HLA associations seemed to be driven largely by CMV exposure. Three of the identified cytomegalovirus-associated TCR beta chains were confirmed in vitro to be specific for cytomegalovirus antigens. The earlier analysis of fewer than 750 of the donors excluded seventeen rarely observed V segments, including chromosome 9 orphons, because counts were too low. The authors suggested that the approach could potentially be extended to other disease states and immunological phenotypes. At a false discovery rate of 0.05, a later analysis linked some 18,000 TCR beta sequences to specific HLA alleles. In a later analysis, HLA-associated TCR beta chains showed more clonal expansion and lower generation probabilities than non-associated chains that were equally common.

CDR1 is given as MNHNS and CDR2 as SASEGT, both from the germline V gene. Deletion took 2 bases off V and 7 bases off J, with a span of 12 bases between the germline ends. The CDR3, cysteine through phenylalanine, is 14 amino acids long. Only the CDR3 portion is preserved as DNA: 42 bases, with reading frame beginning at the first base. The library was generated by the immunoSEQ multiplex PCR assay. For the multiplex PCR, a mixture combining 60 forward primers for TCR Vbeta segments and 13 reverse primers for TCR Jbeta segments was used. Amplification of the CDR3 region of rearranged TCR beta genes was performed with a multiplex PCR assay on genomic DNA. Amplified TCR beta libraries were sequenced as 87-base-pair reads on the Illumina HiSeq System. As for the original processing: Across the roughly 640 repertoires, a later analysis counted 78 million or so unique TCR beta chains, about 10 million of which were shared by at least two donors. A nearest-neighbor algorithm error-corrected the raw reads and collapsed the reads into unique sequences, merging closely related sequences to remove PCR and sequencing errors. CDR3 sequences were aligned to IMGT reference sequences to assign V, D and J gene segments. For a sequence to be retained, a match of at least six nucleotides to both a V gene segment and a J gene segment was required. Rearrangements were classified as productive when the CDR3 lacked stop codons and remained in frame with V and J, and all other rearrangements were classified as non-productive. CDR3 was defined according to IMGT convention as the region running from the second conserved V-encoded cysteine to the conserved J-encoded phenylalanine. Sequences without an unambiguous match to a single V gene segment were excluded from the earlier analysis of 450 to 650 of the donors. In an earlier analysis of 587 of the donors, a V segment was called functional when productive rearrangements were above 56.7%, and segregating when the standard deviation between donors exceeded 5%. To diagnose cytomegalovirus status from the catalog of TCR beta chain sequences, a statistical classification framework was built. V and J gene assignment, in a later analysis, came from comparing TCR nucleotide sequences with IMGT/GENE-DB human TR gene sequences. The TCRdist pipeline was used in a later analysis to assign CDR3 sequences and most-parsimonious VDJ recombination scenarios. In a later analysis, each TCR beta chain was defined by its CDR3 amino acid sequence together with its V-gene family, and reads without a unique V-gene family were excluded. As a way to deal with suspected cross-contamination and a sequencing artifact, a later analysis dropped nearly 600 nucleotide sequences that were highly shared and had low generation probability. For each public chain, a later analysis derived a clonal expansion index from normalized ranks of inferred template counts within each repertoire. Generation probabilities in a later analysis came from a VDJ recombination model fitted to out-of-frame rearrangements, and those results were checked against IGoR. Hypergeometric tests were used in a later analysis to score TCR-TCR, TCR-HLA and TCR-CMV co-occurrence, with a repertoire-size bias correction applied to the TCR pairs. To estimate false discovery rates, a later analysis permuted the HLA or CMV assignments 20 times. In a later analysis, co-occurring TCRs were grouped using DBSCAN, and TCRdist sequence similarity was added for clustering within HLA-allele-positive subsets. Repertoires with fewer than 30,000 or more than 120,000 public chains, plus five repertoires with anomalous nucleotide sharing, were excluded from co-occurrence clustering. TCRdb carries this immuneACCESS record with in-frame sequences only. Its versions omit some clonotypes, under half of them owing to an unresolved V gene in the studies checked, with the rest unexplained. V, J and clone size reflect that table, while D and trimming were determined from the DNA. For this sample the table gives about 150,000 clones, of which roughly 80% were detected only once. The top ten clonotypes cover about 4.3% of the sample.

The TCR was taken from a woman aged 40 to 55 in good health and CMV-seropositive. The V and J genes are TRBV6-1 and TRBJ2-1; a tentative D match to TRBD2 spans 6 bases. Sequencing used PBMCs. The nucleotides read TGTGCCAGCAGTGAATTTGGGACTTATAATGAGCAGTTCTTC. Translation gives CASSEFGTYNEQFF.